The subject of this entry is one T cell receptor (beta chain). Antigen specificity is unknown. The data were taken from a study of blood T cells in healthy people across ages. Approximately 10 milliliters of peripheral blood were drawn from each donor into EDTA-treated tubes. Germline V gene data show CDR1 as SNHLY and CDR2 as FYNNEI. V was pared by 8 bases and J by 3 bases, with 10 bases between. The CDR3 length is 12 residues. Notes on the study in general: Age brought a roughly linear fall in TCR beta diversity measured per million T cells. For the donors, CMV status was unknown and possibly confounded expanded clonotype changes.

A second PCR of 7 to 11 cycles used a sample-barcoded 5' primer and a J-beta primer mix. TCRdb reprocessed the 5' RACE reads via MiXCR and lists one record per CDR3 protein. The sample contains around 1.1 million distinct CDR3 sequences, more than 30% of which appear only once. Input material: blood. The sequence came from a man in his late teens or twenties in good health. This chain links TRBV2 with TRBJ1-1; D unresolved. The CDR3 coding sequence is TGTGCCAGCCTGCGGGAGGACACTGAAGCTTTCTTT. It codes for CASLREDTEAFF.